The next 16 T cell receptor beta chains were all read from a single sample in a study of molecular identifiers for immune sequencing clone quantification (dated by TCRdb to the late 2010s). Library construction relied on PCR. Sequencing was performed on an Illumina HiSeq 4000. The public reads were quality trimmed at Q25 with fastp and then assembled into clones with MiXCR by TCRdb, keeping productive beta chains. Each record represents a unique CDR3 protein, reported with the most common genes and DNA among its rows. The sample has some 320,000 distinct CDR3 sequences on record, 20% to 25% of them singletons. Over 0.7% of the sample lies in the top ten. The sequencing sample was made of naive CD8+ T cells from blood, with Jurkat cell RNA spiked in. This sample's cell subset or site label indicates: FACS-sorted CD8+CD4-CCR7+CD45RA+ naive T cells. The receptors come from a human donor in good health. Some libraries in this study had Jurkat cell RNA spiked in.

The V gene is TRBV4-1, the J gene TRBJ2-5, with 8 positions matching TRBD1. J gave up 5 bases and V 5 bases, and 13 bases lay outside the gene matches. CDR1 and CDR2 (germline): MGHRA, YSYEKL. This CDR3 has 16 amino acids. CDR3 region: CASSESNAGGGETQYF. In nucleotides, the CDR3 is TGCGCCAGCAGCGAAAGTAACGCAGGGGGCGGCGAGACCCAGTACTTC.

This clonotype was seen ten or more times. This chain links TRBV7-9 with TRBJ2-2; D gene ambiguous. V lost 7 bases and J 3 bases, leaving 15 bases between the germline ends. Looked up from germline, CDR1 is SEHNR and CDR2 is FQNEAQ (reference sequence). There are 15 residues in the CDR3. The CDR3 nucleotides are TGTGCCAGCATTCTATCCGGCTTTCACACCGGGGAGCTGTTTTTT. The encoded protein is CASILSGFHTGELFF.

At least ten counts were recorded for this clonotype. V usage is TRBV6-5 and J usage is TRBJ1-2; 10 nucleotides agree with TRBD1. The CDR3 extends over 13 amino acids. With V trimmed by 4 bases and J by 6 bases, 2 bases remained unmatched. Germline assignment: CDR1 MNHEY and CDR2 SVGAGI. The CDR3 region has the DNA TGTGCCAGCAGTTCCGGGACAGGGGATGGCTACACCTTC. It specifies CASSSGTGDGYTF.

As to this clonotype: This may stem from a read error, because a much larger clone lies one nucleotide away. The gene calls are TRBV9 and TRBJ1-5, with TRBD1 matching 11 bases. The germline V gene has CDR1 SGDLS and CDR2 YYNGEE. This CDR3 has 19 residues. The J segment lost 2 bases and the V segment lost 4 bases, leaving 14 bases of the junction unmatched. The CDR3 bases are TGTGCCAGCAGCAAAGGTCCCGGGACAGGGGGGAACGGCAATCAGCCCCAGCATTTT. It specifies CASSKGPGTGGNGNQPQHF. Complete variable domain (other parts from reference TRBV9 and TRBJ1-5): DSGVTQTPKHLITATGQRVTLRCSPRSGDLSVYWYQQSLDQGLQFLIQYYNGEERAKGNILERFSAQQFPDLHSELNLSSLELGDSALYFCASSKGPGTGGNGNQPQHFGDGTRLSIL.

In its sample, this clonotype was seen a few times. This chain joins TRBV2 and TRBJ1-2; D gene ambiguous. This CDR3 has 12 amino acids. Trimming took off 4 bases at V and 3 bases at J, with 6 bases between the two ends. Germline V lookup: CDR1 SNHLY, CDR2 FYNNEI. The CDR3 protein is CASSAAYYGYTF. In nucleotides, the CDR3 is TGTGCCAGCAGTGCTGCCTACTATGGCTACACCTTC.

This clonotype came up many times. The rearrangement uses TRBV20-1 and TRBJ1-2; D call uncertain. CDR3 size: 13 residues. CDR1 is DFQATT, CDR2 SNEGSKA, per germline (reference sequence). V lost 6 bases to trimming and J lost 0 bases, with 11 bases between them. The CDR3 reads CSAKTPSNYGYTF. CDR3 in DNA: TGCAGTGCGAAGACACCTTCTAACTATGGCTACACCTTC.

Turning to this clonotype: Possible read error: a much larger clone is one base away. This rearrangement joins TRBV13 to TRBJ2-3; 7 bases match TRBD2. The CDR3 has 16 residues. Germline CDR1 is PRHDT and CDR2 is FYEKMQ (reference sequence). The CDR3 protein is CTSSLISLAETDTQYF. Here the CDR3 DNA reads TGTACCAGCAGCTTAATTTCGCTAGCGGAAACAGATACGCAGTATTTT.

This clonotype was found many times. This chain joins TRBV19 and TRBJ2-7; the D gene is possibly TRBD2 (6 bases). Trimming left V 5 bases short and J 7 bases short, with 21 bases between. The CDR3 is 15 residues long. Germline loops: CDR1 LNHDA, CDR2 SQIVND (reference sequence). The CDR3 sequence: CASSPGRLSAGEQYF. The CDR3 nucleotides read TGTGCCAGTAGTCCCGGACGGCTTTCGGCGGGGGAGCAGTACTTC.

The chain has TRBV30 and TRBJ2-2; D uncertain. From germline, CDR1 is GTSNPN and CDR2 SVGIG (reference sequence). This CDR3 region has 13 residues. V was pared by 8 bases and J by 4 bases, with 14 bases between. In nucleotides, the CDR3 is TGTGCCAGGAAGGGTTACGGCACCGGGGAGCTGTTTTTT. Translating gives CARKGYGTGELFF.

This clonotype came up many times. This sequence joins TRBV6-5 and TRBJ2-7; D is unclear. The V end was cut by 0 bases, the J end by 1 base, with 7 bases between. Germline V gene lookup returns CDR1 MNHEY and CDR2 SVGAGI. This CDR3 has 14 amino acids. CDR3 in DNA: TGTGCCAGCAGTTACTCGGACGGGTCCTACGAGCAGTACTTC. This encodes CASSYSDGSYEQYF.

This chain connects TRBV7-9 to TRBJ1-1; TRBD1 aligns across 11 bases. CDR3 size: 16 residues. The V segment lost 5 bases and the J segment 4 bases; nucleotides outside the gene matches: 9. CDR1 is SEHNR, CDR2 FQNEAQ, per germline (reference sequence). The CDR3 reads CASSTGTGGNITEAFF. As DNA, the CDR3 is TGTGCCAGCAGCACCGGGACAGGGGGTAATATCACTGAAGCTTTCTTT.

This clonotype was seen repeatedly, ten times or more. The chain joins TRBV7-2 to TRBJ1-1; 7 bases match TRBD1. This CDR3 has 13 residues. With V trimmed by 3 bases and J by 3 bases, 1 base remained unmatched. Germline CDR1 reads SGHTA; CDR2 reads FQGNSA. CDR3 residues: CASSLGQYTEAFF. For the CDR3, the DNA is TGTGCCAGCAGCTTGGGACAGTACACTGAAGCTTTCTTT.

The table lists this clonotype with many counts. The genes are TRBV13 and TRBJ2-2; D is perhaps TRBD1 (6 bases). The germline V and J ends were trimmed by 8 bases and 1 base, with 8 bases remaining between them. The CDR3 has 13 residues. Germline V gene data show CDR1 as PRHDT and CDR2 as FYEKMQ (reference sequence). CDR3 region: CASSTGNTGELFF. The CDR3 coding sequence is TGTGCCAGCTCGACAGGGAACACCGGGGAGCTGTTTTTT.

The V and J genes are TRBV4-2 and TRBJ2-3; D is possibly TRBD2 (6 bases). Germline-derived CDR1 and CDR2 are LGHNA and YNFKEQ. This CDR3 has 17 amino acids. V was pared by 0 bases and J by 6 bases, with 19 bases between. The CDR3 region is CASSQELLSSVKDTQYF. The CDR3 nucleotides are TGTGCCAGCAGCCAAGAACTCCTTTCTAGCGTGAAGGATACGCAGTATTTT.

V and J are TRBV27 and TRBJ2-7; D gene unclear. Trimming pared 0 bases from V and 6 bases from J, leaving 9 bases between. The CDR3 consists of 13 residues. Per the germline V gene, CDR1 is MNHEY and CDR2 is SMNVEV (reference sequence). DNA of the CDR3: TGTGCCAGCAGTTTATCCCCCCAGTCCGAGCAGTACTTC. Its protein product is CASSLSPQSEQYF.

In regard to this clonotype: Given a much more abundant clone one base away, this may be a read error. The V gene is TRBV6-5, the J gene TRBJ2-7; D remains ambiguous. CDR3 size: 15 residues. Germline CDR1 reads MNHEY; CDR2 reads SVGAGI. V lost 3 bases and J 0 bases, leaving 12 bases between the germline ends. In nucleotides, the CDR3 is TGTGCCAGCAGTTATGGTACGAGGAGCTCCTACGAGCAGTACTTC. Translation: CASSYGTRSSYEQYF.